This T cell receptor (beta chain) was profiled in a study of shared clonotypes between healthy human individuals. Study background: A couple of women and a few men aged 18 to 49 made up the donors. Whole-study results and caveats: What limited the represented genetic and exposure-history diversity was the small number of donors.

The test was conducted at deep level. In the original processing: ImmunoSEQ yielded junction-only sequences lacking quality scores, so filtering differed. Assay: immunoSEQ multiplex PCR; the TCRdb copy retains only in-frame clones and omits some. That table supplies the V and J calls and clone size; D and trimming were determined from the DNA. The data contain some 470,000 clones, 75% to 85% of them singletons. Note on this clone: The target antigen is unknown. A junction boundary mismatches the germline segment, possibly from a read error.

The CDR3 has 11 residues. CDR1 and CDR2 (germline): SQVTM, ANQGSEA. The sequencing sample was made of PBMCs. The genes are TRBV29-1 and TRBJ2-7; tentatively, D is TRBD1 or TRBD2 (5 bases each). The sequence was obtained from a middle-aged woman in good health. Some clones in this sample may be carry-over from other donors' samples. CDR3 loop: CGVEEGREQYF. As DNA, the CDR3 is TGCGGCGTTGAAGAGGGGAGAGAGCAGTACTTC.